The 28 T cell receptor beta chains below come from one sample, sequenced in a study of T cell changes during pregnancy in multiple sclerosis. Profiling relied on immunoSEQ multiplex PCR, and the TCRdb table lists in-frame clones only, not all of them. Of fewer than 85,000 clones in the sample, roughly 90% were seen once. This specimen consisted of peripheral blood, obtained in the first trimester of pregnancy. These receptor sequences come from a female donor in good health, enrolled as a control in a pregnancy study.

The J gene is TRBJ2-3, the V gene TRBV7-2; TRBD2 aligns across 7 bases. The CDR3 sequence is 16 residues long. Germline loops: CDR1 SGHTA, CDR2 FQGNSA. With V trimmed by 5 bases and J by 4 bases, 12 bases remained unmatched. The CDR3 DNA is TGTGCCAGCAGCGTAGTAGGCGGGAGAGGCCCAGATACGCAGTATTTT. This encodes CASSVVGGRGPDTQYF.

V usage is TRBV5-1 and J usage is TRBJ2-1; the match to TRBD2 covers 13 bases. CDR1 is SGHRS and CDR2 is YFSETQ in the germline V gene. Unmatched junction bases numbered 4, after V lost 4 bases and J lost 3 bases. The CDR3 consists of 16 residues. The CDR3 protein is CASSPGTSGIYNEQFF. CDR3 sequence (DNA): TGCGCCAGCAGCCCCGGGACTAGCGGGATCTACAATGAGCAGTTCTTC.

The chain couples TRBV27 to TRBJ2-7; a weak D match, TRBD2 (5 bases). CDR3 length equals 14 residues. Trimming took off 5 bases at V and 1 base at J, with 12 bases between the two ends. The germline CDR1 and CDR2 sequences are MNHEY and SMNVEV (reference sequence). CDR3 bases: TGTGCCAGCAGTCCAAGGACTGTTTCCTACGAGCAGTACTTC. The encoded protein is CASSPRTVSYEQYF.

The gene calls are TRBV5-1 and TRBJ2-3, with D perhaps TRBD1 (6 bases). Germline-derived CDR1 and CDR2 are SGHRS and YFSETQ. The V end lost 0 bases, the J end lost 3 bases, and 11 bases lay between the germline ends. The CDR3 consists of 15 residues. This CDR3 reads CASSLVKGVTDTQYF. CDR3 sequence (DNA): TGCGCCAGCAGCTTGGTTAAGGGGGTAACAGATACGCAGTATTTT.

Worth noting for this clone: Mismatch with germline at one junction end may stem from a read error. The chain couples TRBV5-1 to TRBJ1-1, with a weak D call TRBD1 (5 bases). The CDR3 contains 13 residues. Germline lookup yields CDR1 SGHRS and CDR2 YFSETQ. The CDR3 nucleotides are TGCGCCAGCAGTTTGGACATGGTAACTGAAGCTTTCTTT. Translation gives CASSLDMVTEAFF.

CDR3 sequence: CASSWKFWTDPSTDTQYF. CDR3 sequence (DNA): TGTGCCAGCAGCTGGAAATTCTGGACAGACCCTAGCACAGATACGCAGTATTTT. This sequence joins TRBV7-8 and TRBJ2-3; tentative D call: TRBD1 (6 bases). The CDR3 sequence is 18 residues long. In germline, CDR1 is SGHVS, CDR2 FQNEAQ. Trimming removed 4 bases from V and 0 bases from J, with 20 bases in between.

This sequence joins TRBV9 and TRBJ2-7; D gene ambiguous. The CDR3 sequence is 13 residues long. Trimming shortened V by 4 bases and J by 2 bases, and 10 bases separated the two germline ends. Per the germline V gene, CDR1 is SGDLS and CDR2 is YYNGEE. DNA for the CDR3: TGTGCCAGCAGCCCTCTGGGCACCTACGAGCAGTACTTC. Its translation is CASSPLGTYEQYF.

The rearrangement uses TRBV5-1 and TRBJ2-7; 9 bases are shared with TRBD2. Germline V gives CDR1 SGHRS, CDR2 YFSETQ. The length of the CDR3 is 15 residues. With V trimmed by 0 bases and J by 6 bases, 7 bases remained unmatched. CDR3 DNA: TGCGCCAGCAGCTTGGGACTAGCGGATGAAGGCGAGCAGTACTTC. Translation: CASSLGLADEGEQYF.

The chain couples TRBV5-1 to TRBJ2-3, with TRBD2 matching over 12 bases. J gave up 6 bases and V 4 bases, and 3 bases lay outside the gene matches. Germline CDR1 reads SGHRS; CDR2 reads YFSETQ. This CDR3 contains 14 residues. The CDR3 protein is CASSIGTSGDTQYF. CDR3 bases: TGCGCCAGCAGCATCGGGACTAGCGGGGATACGCAGTATTTT.

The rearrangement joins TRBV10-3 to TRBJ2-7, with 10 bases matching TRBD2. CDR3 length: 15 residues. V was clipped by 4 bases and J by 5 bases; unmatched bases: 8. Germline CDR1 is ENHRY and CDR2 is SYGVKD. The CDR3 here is CAISVTSGKINEQYF. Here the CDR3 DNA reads TGTGCCATCAGTGTCACTAGCGGGAAGATAAACGAGCAGTACTTC.

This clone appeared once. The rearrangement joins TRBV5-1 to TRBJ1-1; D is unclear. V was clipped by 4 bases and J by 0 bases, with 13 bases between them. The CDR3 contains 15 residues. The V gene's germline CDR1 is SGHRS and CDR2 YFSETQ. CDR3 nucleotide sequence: TGCGCCAGCAGCGGTCAGGCGGGGTTGAACACTGAAGCTTTCTTT. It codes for CASSGQAGLNTEAFF.

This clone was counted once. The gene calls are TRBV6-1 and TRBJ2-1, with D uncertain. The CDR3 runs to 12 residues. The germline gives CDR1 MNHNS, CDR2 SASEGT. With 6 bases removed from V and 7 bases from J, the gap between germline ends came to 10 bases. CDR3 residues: CASSLVVNEQFF. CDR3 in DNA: TGTGCCAGCAGCCTCGTCGTGAATGAGCAGTTCTTC.

The CDR3 loop reads CASSQDSGRNEQFF. CDR3 nucleotides: TGTGCCAGCAGCCAAGACTCTGGGAGGAATGAGCAGTTCTTC. The gene calls are TRBV7-2 and TRBJ2-1; possibly TRBD2 for D (6 bases). Germline V gene data show CDR1 as SGHTA and CDR2 as FQGNSA. V was cut by 5 bases and J by 7 bases, with 15 bases left in between. The CDR3 runs 14 residues.

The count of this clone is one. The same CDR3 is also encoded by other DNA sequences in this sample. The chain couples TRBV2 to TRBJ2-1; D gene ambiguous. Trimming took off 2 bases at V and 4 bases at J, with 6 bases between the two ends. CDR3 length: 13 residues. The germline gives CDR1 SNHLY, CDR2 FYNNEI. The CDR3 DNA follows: TGTGCCAGCAGTGAACAGTTGTACAATGAGCAGTTCTTC. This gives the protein CASSEQLYNEQFF. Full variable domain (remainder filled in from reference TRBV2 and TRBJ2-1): EPEVTQTPSHQVTQMGQEVILRCVPISNHLYFYWYRQILGQKVEFLVSFYNNEISEKSEIFDDQFSVERPDGSNFTLKIRSTKLEDSAMYFCASSEQLYNEQFFGPGTRLTVL.

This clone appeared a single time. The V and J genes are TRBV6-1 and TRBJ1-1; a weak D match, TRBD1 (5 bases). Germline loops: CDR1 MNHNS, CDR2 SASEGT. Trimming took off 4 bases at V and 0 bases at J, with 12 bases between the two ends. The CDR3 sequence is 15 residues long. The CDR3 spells CASSGPTVMNTEAFF. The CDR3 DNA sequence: TGTGCCAGCAGTGGACCGACAGTCATGAACACTGAAGCTTTCTTT.

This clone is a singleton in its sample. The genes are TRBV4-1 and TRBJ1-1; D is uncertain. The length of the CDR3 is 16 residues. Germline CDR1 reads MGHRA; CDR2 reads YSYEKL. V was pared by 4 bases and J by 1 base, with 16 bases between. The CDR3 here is CASSPTWVGENTEAFF. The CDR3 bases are TGCGCCAGCAGCCCCACTTGGGTCGGGGAGAACACTGAAGCTTTCTTT.

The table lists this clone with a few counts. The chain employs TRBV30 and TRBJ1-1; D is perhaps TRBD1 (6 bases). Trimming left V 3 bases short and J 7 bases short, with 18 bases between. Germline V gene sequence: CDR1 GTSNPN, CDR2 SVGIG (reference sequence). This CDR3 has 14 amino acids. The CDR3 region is CAWSNPPGGVEAFF. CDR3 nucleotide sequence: TGTGCCTGGAGCAACCCCCCGGGGGGCGTTGAAGCTTTCTTT.

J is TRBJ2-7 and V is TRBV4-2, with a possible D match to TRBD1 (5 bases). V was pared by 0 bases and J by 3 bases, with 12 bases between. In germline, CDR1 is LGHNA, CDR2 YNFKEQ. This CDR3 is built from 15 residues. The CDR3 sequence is CASSQEQALNYEQYF. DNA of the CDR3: TGTGCCAGCAGCCAAGAACAGGCCTTGAACTACGAGCAGTACTTC.

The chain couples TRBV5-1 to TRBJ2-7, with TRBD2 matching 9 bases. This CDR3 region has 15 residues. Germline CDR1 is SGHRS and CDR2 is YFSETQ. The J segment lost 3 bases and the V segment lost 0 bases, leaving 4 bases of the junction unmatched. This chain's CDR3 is CASSLGLAGFYEQYF. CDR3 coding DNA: TGCGCCAGCAGCTTGGGGCTAGCGGGATTCTACGAGCAGTACTTC.

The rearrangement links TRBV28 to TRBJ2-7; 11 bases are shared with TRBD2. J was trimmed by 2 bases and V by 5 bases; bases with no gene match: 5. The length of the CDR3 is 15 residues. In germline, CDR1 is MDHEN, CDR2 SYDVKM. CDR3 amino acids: CASSAGLAGAYEQYF. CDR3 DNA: TGTGCCAGCAGTGCCGGACTAGCGGGCGCCTACGAGCAGTACTTC.

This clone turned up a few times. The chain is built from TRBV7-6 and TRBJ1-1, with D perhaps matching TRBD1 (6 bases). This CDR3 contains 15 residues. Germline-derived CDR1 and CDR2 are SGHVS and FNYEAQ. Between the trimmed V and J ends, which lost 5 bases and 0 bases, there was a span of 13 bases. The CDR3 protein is CASSPEDSLNTEAFF. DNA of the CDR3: TGTGCCAGCAGCCCCGAGGACAGTTTGAACACTGAAGCTTTCTTT.

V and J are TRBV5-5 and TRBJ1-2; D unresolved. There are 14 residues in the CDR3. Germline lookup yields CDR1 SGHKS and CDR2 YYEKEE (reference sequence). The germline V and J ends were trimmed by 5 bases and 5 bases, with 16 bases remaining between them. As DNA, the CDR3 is TGTGCCAGCAGTTCCTCGACTTCGCTATATGGCTACACCTTC. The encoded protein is CASSSSTSLYGYTF.

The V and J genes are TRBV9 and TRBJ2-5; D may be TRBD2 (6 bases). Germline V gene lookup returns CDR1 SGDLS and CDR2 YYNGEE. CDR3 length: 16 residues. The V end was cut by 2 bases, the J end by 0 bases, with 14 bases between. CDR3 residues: CASSVSNGGNQETQYF. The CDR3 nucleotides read TGTGCCAGCAGCGTGTCCAACGGAGGGAACCAAGAGACCCAGTACTTC.

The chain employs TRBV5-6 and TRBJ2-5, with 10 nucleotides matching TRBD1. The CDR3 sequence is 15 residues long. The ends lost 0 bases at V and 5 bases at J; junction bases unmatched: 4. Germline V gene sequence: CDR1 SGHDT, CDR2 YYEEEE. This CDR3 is CASSLGTGGWETQYF. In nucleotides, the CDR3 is TGTGCCAGCAGCTTGGGGACAGGGGGATGGGAGACCCAGTACTTC.

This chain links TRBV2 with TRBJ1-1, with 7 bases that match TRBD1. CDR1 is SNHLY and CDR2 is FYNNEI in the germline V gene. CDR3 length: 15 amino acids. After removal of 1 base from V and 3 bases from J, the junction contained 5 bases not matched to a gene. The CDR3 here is CASSEGQGLDTEAFF. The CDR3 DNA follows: TGTGCCAGCAGTGAAGGACAGGGTCTGGACACTGAAGCTTTCTTT. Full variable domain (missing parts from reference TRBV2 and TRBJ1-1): EPEVTQTPSHQVTQMGQEVILRCVPISNHLYFYWYRQILGQKVEFLVSFYNNEISEKSEIFDDQFSVERPDGSNFTLKIRSTKLEDSAMYFCASSEGQGLDTEAFFGQGTRLTVV.

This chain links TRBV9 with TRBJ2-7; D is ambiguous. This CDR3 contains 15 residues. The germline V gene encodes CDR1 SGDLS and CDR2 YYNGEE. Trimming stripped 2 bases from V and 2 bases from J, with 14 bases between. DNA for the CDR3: TGTGCCAGCAGCGTTGGATTCGTTGGAGCCTACGAGCAGTACTTC. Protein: CASSVGFVGAYEQYF.

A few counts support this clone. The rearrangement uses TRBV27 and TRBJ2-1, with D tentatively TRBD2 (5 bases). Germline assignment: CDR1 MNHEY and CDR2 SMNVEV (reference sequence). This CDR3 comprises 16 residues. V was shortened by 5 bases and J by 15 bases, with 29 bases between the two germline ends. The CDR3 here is CASSPQPTRTLYSWFF. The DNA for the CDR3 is TGTGCCAGCAGTCCCCAACCTACCCGGACTCTGTACTCGTGGTTCTTC.

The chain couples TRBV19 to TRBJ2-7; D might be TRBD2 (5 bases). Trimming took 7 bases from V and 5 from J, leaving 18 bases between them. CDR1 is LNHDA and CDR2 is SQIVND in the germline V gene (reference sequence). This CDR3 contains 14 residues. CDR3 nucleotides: TGTGCCAGTACTCCAGGACTGGTGTGGGACGAGCAGTACTTC. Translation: CASTPGLVWDEQYF. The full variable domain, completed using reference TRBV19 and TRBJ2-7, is DGGITQSPKYLFRKEGQNVTLSCEQNLNHDAMYWYRQDPGQGLRLIYYSQIVNDFQKGDIAEGYSVSREKKESFPLTVTSAQKNPTAFYLCASTPGLVWDEQYFGPGTRLTVT.